Listed below are T cell receptor beta chains from one sample, sequenced in a study of T-cell memory formation after mild COVID-19. Using its own MiXCR run on the 5' RACE reads, TCRdb lists one record per CDR3 protein. The data contain some 450,000 distinct CDR3 sequences, about a sixth of them singletons. Material: PBMCs or a T cell subset sorted from them (not recorded which). The receptors derive from a man aged 18-30 years who had mild COVID-19 (a few samples of this study predate the infection). Cell type and time point are not known. Both conserved end residues are part of each CDR3. A D gene is named only where the DNA matches it firmly. Size is omitted from some rows. Given values are once, few, many or a class for expanded clones.

J gene,D gene,V gene,clone size,CDR3 DNA,CDR3 protein
TRBJ2-3,.,TRBV11-2,few,TGTGCCAGCAGCCCTAGGGGGATCCTTGGCACAGATACGCAGTATTTT,CASSPRGILGTDTQYF
TRBJ2-1,.,TRBV7-2,.,TGTGCCAGCAGGGGCCCTAGCAGCTCCACCTACAATGAGCAGTTCTTC,CASRGPSSSTYNEQFF
TRBJ2-5,.,TRBV27,.,TGTGCCAGCAGTAACAGGGAACCCCAAGAGACCCAGTACTTC,CASSNREPQETQYF
TRBJ1-3,TRBD1,TRBV18,.,TGTGCCAGCTCACCTTCCGGGACAGGGGCTGGAAACACCATATATTTT,CASSPSGTGAGNTIYF
TRBJ2-1,TRBD2,TRBV11-2,.,TGTGCCAGCAGCTTATCGGCTAGCGGGGGCCTCTACAATGAGCAGTTCTTC,CASSLSASGGLYNEQFF
TRBJ1-2,.,TRBV2,.,TGTGCCAGCAGGAAAACAGGGTTGGGGGACGGCTACACCTTC,CASRKTGLGDGYTF
TRBJ1-4,.,TRBV29-1,.,TGCAGCGTCCGGACAGACCTTAATGAAAAACTGTTTTTT,CSVRTDLNEKLFF
TRBJ2-3,TRBD2,TRBV7-2,.,TGTGCCAGCAGGGGCGGGGGAGGCACAGATACGCAGTATTTT,CASRGGGGTDTQYF
TRBJ2-1,TRBD2,TRBV7-2,few,TGTGCCAGCAGCCATATACCGGGACTAGCGGGCGATGAGCAGTTCTTC,CASSHIPGLAGDEQFF
TRBJ1-6,.,TRBV10-3,few,TGTGCCATCGGCCGGGAAAATTCACCCCTCCACTTT,CAIGRENSPLHF
TRBJ1-1,.,TRBV7-6,few,TGTGCCAGCAGCTTAGTCCCAGGGCGGACTGAAGCTTTCTTT,CASSLVPGRTEAFF
TRBJ2-7,TRBD2,TRBV20-1,few,TGCAGTGCTAGGACTAGCGGGGTTTACGAGCAGTACTTC,CSARTSGVYEQYF
TRBJ2-3,TRBD2,TRBV5-1,.,TGCGACAGCACCCGGGGGGGGATTGGCACAGATACGCAGTATTTT,CDSTRGGIGTDTQYF
TRBJ1-3,TRBD1,TRBV9,few,TGTGCCAGCAGCGCCAGGGGGCTTGGAAACACCATATATTTT,CASSARGLGNTIYF
TRBJ1-6,.,TRBV7-9,.,TGTGCCAGCAGCTTAGATGGGGACATAGGAGTTTCACCCCTCCACTTT,CASSLDGDIGVSPLHF
TRBJ2-5,.,TRBV5-1,few,TGCGCCAGCAGATCCATCCGGGGACACGAGACCCAGTACTTC,CASRSIRGHETQYF
TRBJ1-5,.,TRBV20-1,.,TGCAGTGCTAGCGTTCAGAGGAATAGCAATCAGCCCCAGCATTTT,CSASVQRNSNQPQHF
TRBJ1-5,.,TRBV6-5,many,TGTGCCAGCAGCTACGGTAGCAATCAGCCCCAGCATTTT,CASSYGSNQPQHF
TRBJ2-1,.,TRBV5-1,few,TGCGCCAGCAGCCGACGGACGGCTAGCTCCTACAATGAGCAGTTCTTC,CASSRRTASSYNEQFF
TRBJ1-1,.,TRBV5-1,few,TGCGCCAGCAGCTTCCGCCAGGCCATGGGCACTGAAGCTTTCTTT,CASSFRQAMGTEAFF
TRBJ2-7,.,TRBV5-4,.,TGTGCCAGCAGCTTTTCCAGGCCGGGACAAGACTACGAGCAGTACTTC,CASSFSRPGQDYEQYF
TRBJ2-2,.,TRBV7-9,.,TGTGCCAGCAGCTTTGGGGCGGGGTACGTCACCGGGGAGCTGTTTTTT,CASSFGAGYVTGELFF
TRBJ2-7,TRBD1,TRBV3-1,.,TGTGCCAGCAGCCAAGATCCAGGGGGTGACGAGCAGTACTTC,CASSQDPGGDEQYF
TRBJ2-5,.,TRBV7-3,.,TGTGCCAGCAGCTCGGACGGGAGCGAGACCCAGTACTTC,CASSSDGSETQYF
TRBJ2-2,.,TRBV6-2/TRBV6-3,many,TGTGCCAGCAGTTACTTCTCAAACAGGGACGGGGAGCTGTTTTTT,CASSYFSNRDGELFF
TRBJ2-3,TRBD1,TRBV5-1,.,TGCGCCAGCAGCACGACCGGACAGGGCTCAGATACGCAGTATTTT,CASSTTGQGSDTQYF
TRBJ2-1,.,TRBV25-1,.,TGTGCCAGCAGTGAGGCGGGAACCAACAATGAGCAGTTCTTC,CASSEAGTNNEQFF
TRBJ2-2,TRBD2,TRBV6-6,few,TGTGCCAGCAAAGCGGGGGGTATCGGGGAGCTGTTTTTT,CASKAGGIGELFF
TRBJ1-5,.,TRBV6-6,few,TGTGCCAGCAGCCGACGGGAGACGGATAGCAATCAGCCCCAGCATTTT,CASSRRETDSNQPQHF
TRBJ2-3,.,TRBV7-2,few,TGTGCCAGCAGCTCTCCACACTACACAGATACGCAGTATTTT,CASSSPHYTDTQYF
TRBJ1-4,TRBD1,TRBV15,.,TGTGCCACCAGGAGATCGGGACAGGGCGCAACTAATGAAAAACTGTTTTTT,CATRRSGQGATNEKLFF
TRBJ2-4,.,TRBV27,few,TGTGCCAGCAGTTTAAGAAGCTTAGGACTAGCCAAAAACATTCAGTACTTC,CASSLRSLGLAKNIQYF
TRBJ2-1,TRBD2,TRBV20-1,many,TGCAGTGCTAGATTCTCCTACCGGGGGGTGAATGAGCAGTTCTTC,CSARFSYRGVNEQFF